This T cell receptor beta chain came from a study of blood T cell repertoires in COVID-19. Study information: Spain, Italy and the United States supplied samples that represented acute and convalescent COVID-19. PBMCs, B-cell-depleted T cells, or T cells were the source of the cDNA or gDNA that made up the material.

Participants' own reports of clinical history determined their cohort assignment. The germline V gene encodes CDR1 SGDLS and CDR2 YYNGEE. The length of the CDR3 is 16 residues. The germline V and J ends were trimmed by 0 bases and 6 bases, with 16 bases remaining between them. Authors' methods: Amplified reference gene primers provided the basis for estimating nucleated cell counts. Generated by immunoSEQ multiplex PCR, the TCRdb table keeps only in-frame clones and is missing some. V and J calls and clone size are those listed in that table; D and trimming were worked out from the DNA. In the table there are 300,000 to 350,000 clones, around 91% of which are singletons.

The material sequenced was PBMCs or T cells enriched from blood (not recorded which). The receptor comes from a woman younger than 35 with acute COVID-19. The V call is TRBV9, the J call TRBJ2-1, with a weak D call TRBD2 (5 bases). The CDR3 loop is CASSVVDPSEGNEQFF. For the CDR3, the DNA is TGTGCCAGCAGCGTAGTCGACCCCTCCGAGGGCAATGAGCAGTTCTTC. Full variable domain (outside the CDR3, taken from reference TRBV9 and TRBJ2-1): DSGVTQTPKHLITATGQRVTLRCSPRSGDLSVYWYQQSLDQGLQFLIQYYNGEERAKGNILERFSAQQFPDLHSELNLSSLELGDSALYFCASSVVDPSEGNEQFFGPGTRLTVL.